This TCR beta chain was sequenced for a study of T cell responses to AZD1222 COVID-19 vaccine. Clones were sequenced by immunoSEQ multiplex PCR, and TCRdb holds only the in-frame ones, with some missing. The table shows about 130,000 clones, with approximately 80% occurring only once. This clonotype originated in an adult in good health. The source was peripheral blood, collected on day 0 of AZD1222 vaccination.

The CDR3 here is CASSVAAGGRETQYF. CDR3 DNA sequence: TGTGCCAGCAGCGTAGCGGCAGGGGGCCGGGAGACCCAGTACTTC. The chain has TRBV9 and TRBJ2-5; 8 bases match TRBD1. Germline V CDR1 and CDR2: SGDLS, YYNGEE. Losses at the gene ends were 0 bases for V and 5 bases for J; bases not matched to a gene: 6. There are 15 residues in the CDR3. The complete variable domain, with remaining parts taken from reference TRBV9 and TRBJ2-5, reads DSGVTQTPKHLITATGQRVTLRCSPRSGDLSVYWYQQSLDQGLQFLIQYYNGEERAKGNILERFSAQQFPDLHSELNLSSLELGDSALYFCASSVAAGGRETQYFGPGTRLLVL.